This TCR beta chain originates from a study of control samples from healthy donors and cancer patients. This clone was counted a few times. Only in-frame clones appear in the TCRdb table, and some are missing; sequencing was by immunoSEQ multiplex PCR. This sample yields tens of thousands of clones, of which about 85% are seen a single time; around an eighth belongs to the top ten. The length of the CDR3 is 16 residues. Germline CDR1 and CDR2: MGHRA and YSYEKL. The V end was cut by 1 base, the J end by 0 bases, with 12 bases between. The source of this sequence is an older woman in good health. The J gene is TRBJ1-1, the V gene TRBV4-1; D is uncertain. The sample taken for sequencing was blood. The CDR3 here is CASSQGRLTVNTEAFF. The CDR3, as DNA: TGCGCCAGCAGCCAAGGGCGACTTACAGTGAACACTGAAGCTTTCTTT.